Given below is one T cell receptor (beta chain) in context. V lost 2 bases and J 7 bases, leaving 9 bases between the germline ends. In germline, CDR1 is SGHTA, CDR2 FQGNSA. The CDR3 totals 13 residues. These data come from a study of blood T cells in healthy people across ages. Next came a second PCR, run for about 7 to 12 cycles, which used a sample-barcoded 5' primer along with a J-beta primer mix. TCRdb recomputed calls from the 5' RACE reads with MiXCR, one row per CDR3 protein. Among about 640,000 distinct CDR3 sequences listed, about 30% were seen once. This clonotype was sampled from a woman at least 80 years old in good health. Sequenced: blood. This rearrangement joins TRBV7-2 to TRBJ1-5; D remains unclear. The DNA of the CDR3 is TGTGCCAGCAGCTTACAAGTCGCCCAGCCCCAGCATTTT. Translation: CASSLQVAQPQHF.